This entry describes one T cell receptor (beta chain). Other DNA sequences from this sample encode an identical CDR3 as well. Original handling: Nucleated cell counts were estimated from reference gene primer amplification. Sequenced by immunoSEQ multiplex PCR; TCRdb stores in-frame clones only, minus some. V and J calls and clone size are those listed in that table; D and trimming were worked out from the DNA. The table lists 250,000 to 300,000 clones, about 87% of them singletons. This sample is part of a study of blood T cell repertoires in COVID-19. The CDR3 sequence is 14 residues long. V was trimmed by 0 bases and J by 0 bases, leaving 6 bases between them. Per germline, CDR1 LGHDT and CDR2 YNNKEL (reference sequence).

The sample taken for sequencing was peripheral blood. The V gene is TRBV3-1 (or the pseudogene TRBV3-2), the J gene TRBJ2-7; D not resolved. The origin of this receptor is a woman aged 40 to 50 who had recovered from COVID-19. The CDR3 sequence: CASSQDLSSYEQYF. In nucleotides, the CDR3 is TGTGCCAGCAGCCAAGATCTGAGCTCCTACGAGCAGTACTTC.